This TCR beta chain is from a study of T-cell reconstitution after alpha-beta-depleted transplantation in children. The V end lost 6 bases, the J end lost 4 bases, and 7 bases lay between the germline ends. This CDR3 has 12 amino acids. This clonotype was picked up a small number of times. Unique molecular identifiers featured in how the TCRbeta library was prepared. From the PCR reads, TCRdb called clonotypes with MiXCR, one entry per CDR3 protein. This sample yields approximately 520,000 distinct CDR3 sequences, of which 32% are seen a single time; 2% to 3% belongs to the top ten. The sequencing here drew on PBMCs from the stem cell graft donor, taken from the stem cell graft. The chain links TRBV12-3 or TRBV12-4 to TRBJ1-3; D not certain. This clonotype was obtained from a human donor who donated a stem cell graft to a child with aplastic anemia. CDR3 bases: TGTGCCAGCAGGCCGCAGGGAAACACCATATATTTT. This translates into CASRPQGNTIYF.